This TCR beta chain was retrieved from a study of cytomegalovirus exposure and HLA in healthy donors. As regards this clone: Germline is not matched at one junction end, which may reflect a read error.

Looked up from germline, CDR1 is SGDLS and CDR2 is YYNGEE. The CDR3 spans 16 residues. PCR used 60 Vbeta primers and 13 Jbeta primers. TCRdb keeps only in-frame clones here, not all; method: immunoSEQ multiplex PCR. Of approximately 100,000 clones in the sample, about 70% were seen once. This receptor was taken from a woman in her thirties or forties in good health and CMV-seropositive. The chain carries TRBV9 and TRBJ2-1; TRBD2 aligns across 12 bases. Sequenced input: PBMCs. This CDR3 is CAGSVGLAGGYNEQFF. For the CDR3, the DNA is TGTGCCGGCAGCGTGGGGCTAGCGGGGGGGTACAATGAGCAGTTCTTC.